This T cell receptor (beta chain) was sequenced for a study of identical twins. Through template switching, a universal primer site was introduced, and the cDNA contained unique molecular identifiers. From the 5' RACE reads, TCRdb called clonotypes with MiXCR, one entry per CDR3 protein. The repertoire holds roughly 1,500,000 distinct CDR3 sequences, with less than 35% as singletons. This clonotype was picked up a small number of times. Its target is not known. CDR1 and CDR2 from the germline V gene are SQVTM and ANQGSEA. The CDR3 length is 14 residues. Trimming shortened V by 1 base and J by 1 base, and 5 bases separated the two germline ends. General study findings and limits: Rather than following the same donors, the conclusions depended on cross-sectional statistical analysis.

This TCR was recovered from a newborn girl in good health. The sequenced material came from cord blood. The genes are TRBV29-1 and TRBJ1-6, with unresolved D. CDR3 nucleotide sequence: TGCAGCGTTGAAGGTCGATCCTATAATTCACCCCTCCACTTT. Translated: CSVEGRSYNSPLHF.